The clone carrying this T cell receptor beta chain was seen just once. Original data processing: Reference gene primers were amplified, and this amplification served to estimate nucleated cell counts. Sequenced by immunoSEQ multiplex PCR; TCRdb stores in-frame clones only, minus some. V and J calls and clone size are those listed in that table; D and trimming were worked out from the DNA. The sample has some 100,000 clones; 70% to 90% are singletons. These data originate in a study of blood T cell repertoires in COVID-19. Study-wide context: Researchers got acute and convalescent COVID-19 samples from the United States, Italy and Spain. Sample material is recorded as cDNA or gDNA derived from T cells, B-cell-depleted T cells, or PBMCs.

The germline CDR1 and CDR2 sequences are SGHTS and YDEGEE. The V end lost 4 bases, the J end lost 2 bases, and 10 bases lay between the germline ends. The CDR3 contains 13 residues. Specimen: peripheral blood. This chain connects TRBV5-8 to TRBJ2-7; no definite D call. The clonotype was recovered from a woman aged 80 or older with active COVID-19. Here the CDR3 DNA reads TGTGCCAGCAGCGTACCAGGAACCTACGAGCAGTACTTC. Protein product: CASSVPGTYEQYF.